This T cell receptor (beta chain) comes out of a study of T cells in Graves' hyperthyroidism and ophthalmopathy. Study results and caveats: Ophthalmopathy onset followed model prediction by a median approximately 5.9 months.

Using RNA transcripts as the source, TCR beta CDR3 regions were amplified. With the HTBI primer set, the TCR CDR3 went through a first round of RT-PCR. TCRdb re-derived calls from the multiplex PCR reads in MiXCR, one entry per CDR3 protein. Of more than 500,000 distinct CDR3 sequences detected, 46% appear once; the ten largest clones hold about 45%. This CDR3 region has 16 residues. Germline V gene sequence: CDR1 MNHEY, CDR2 SVGAGI. Trimming at V came to 6 bases and at J to 0 bases, leaving 8 bases not matched to a gene. Orbital computed tomography, thyroid ultrasound, serum thyroxine and TRAb, and clinical symptoms together informed the diagnoses. The table lists this clonotype with many counts. The target antigen is unknown.

The sequence was collected from an adult woman with Graves' disease, either hyperthyroidism or ophthalmopathy (not recorded which). Sequencing used peripheral blood or thyroid tissue (not recorded which). The rearrangement joins TRBV6-5 to TRBJ1-3; 7 bases fit TRBD1. The CDR3 loop reads CASRSGGTPSGNTIYF. In nucleotides, the CDR3 is TGTGCCAGCAGGTCAGGGGGGACACCCTCTGGAAACACCATATATTTT.